The 6 T cell receptor beta chains given below trace back to one sample, sequenced in a study of blood T cells in healthy people across ages. A second PCR, run for roughly 7 to 11 cycles, used a sample-barcoded 5' primer plus a J-beta primer mix. TCRdb redid the calling of the 5' RACE reads with MiXCR, one entry per CDR3 protein. The data show roughly 800,000 distinct CDR3 sequences, with more than 25% seen just once and less than 3.5% held by the top ten. These same records also appear under a second study, on T cells of mothers and their children.

The sequencing input was blood. Receptors originate from a boy aged 5-17 years in good health.

The chain combines TRBV20-1 with TRBJ2-4, with D perhaps TRBD1 (6 bases). Trimming took off 3 bases at V and 4 bases at J, with 19 bases between the two ends. Germline loops: CDR1 DFQATT, CDR2 SNEGSKA (reference sequence). The CDR3 sequence is 16 residues long. The CDR3 loop is CSASLGTPENKNIQYF. CDR3 DNA: TGCAGTGCTAGCTTAGGGACACCCGAGAATAAAAACATTCAGTACTTC.

The chain employs TRBV11-2 and TRBJ2-7, with D maybe TRBD1 (5 bases). This CDR3 is 12 amino acids long. The germline gives CDR1 SGHAT, CDR2 FQNNGV. V lost 5 bases and J 4 bases, leaving 9 bases between the germline ends. Here the CDR3 reads CASSKGIYEQYF. CDR3 coding DNA: TGTGCCAGCAGCAAGGGGATTTACGAGCAGTACTTC.

This clonotype was seen a handful of times. The V and J genes are TRBV6-1 and TRBJ2-5, with a tentative D call TRBD2 (5 bases). Germline loops: CDR1 MNHNS, CDR2 SASEGT. This CDR3 has 15 residues. The germline V and J ends were trimmed by 1 base and 4 bases, with 13 bases remaining between them. DNA for the CDR3: TGTGCCAGCAGTGAAGTTCCGCAACGGGGAGAGACCCAGTACTTC. It translates to CASSEVPQRGETQYF.

This clonotype was seen a few times. The chain recombines TRBV7-2 with TRBJ2-5; 7 nucleotides agree with TRBD1. After removal of 6 bases from V and 11 bases from J, the junction contained 18 bases not matched to a gene. Germline V CDR1 and CDR2: SGHTA, FQGNSA. CDR3 length equals 15 residues. This CDR3 reads CASRRQGVSYNEQYF. The CDR3 bases are TGTGCCAGCAGACGACAGGGAGTTTCGTACAATGAGCAGTACTTC. The full variable domain, its missing parts supplied by reference TRBV7-2 and TRBJ2-5, is GAGVSQSPSNKVTEKGKDVELRCDPISGHTALYWYRQSLGQGLEFLIYFQGNSAPDKSGLPSDRFSAERTGGSVSTLTIQRTQQEDSAVYLCASRRQGVSYNEQYFGPGTRLLVL.

V gene TRBV6-6 combines with J gene TRBJ2-3; possibly TRBD2 for D (5 bases). The V end lost 5 bases, the J end lost 4 bases, and 19 bases lay between the germline ends. Germline V lookup: CDR1 MNHNY, CDR2 SVGAGI (reference sequence). The CDR3 is 16 amino acids. CDR3 residues: CASSNRAPTGSDTQYF. The CDR3 DNA sequence: TGTGCCAGCAGTAACCGGGCCCCTACGGGGTCAGATACGCAGTATTTT.

The CDR3 bases are TGCGCCAGCAGCTTGGTGGGGGCCCATTATAGTGGCGAGCAGTACTTC. Translated, it gives CASSLVGAHYSGEQYF. V and J are TRBV5-1 and TRBJ2-7; possibly TRBD1 for D (6 bases). The CDR3 extends over 16 amino acids. The V gene lost 0 bases and the J gene lost 6 bases, with 19 bases spanning the gap. Per germline, CDR1 SGHRS and CDR2 YFSETQ. Supplemented by reference TRBV5-1 and TRBJ2-7, the full variable domain reads KAGVTQTPRYLIKTRGQQVTLSCSPISGHRSVSWYQQTPGQGLQFLFEYFSETQRNKGNFPGRFSGRQFSNSRSEMNVSTLELGDSALYLCASSLVGAHYSGEQYFGPGTRLTVT.